Sequencing of this T cell receptor (beta chain) was carried out in a study of OX40 agonist ivuxolimab in advanced cancers. Study information: In this trial design, patients received ivuxolimab intravenously at 0.01 to 10 mg/kg every 2 weeks. Prior checkpoint blockade (anti-PD-1, anti-PD-L1 or anti-CTLA-4) was permitted; around 39% had it.

Findings and limits, study-wide: Some patients without response likewise showed low normalized clonal expansion. Expansion of clones was among the lowest in partial responders at 0.1-3.0 mg/kg.

TCRdb's table, derived via immunoSEQ multiplex PCR, lists solely in-frame clones and lacks some. Here the sample spans tens of thousands of clones, around 82% being singletons. As for this clone: The antigen remains unidentified.

Germline V gene data show CDR1 as SGHVS and CDR2 as FNYEAQ. Trimming stripped 2 bases from V and 3 bases from J, with 10 bases between. The CDR3 consists of 14 residues. The origin of this receptor is an adult with an advanced solid tumor such as melanoma, head and neck, liver or kidney cancer. The sequenced sample was CD4+ or CD8+ T cells sorted from blood, obtained in a trial of the OX40 agonist ivuxolimab. The V call is TRBV7-6, the J call TRBJ2-5; D gene ambiguous. This chain's CDR3 is CASSLLAAEETQYF. The CDR3 region has the DNA TGTGCCAGCAGCTTATTGGCAGCAGAAGAGACCCAGTACTTC.